Below are 5 T cell receptor beta chains sequenced from a single sample in a study of blood T cell repertoires in COVID-19. Sequencing used immunoSEQ multiplex PCR; TCRdb keeps in-frame clones, though not all of them. Here the sample spans 200,000 to 250,000 clones, 85% being singletons. Material: peripheral blood. The receptors were sampled from a middle-aged man with COVID-19, enrolled during active disease.

This clone occurred a few times. The chain combines TRBV9 with TRBJ1-6; 7 bases match TRBD1. Trimming at V came to 4 bases and at J to 7 bases, leaving 8 bases not matched to a gene. The V gene's germline CDR1 is SGDLS and CDR2 YYNGEE. The CDR3 covers 15 residues. CDR3 in DNA: TGTGCCAGCAGCTACCAGGGGGGCGGAAATTCACCCCTCCACTTT. Encoded protein: CASSYQGGGNSPLHF.

The chain couples TRBV10-3 to TRBJ1-6, with 7 bases identical to TRBD1. CDR1 ENHRY and CDR2 SYGVKD come from the germline V gene. The CDR3 has 14 residues. The junction had 10 bases not matched to a gene; V was cut back by 10 bases and J by 7 bases. CDR3 sequence (DNA): TGTGCCACGGGTGGGGACAGTGTGAATTCACCCCTCCACTTT. It yields the protein CATGGDSVNSPLHF.

The rearrangement links TRBV24-1 to TRBJ2-2, with 7 positions matching TRBD1. This CDR3 has 16 amino acids. J was trimmed by 3 bases and V by 4 bases; bases with no gene match: 7. Per germline, CDR1 KGHDR and CDR2 SFDVKD. CDR3 amino acids: CATSDSTGAYTGELFF. In DNA, the CDR3 is TGTGCCACCAGTGACTCCACAGGGGCCTACACCGGGGAGCTGTTTTTT.

This clone was picked up one time. The CDR3 region has the DNA TGCGCCAGCAGCTTGGCTCCAGGGGCGGATACTGAAGCTTTCTTT. Its protein product is CASSLAPGADTEAFF. This sequence joins TRBV5-1 and TRBJ1-1; D is perhaps TRBD1 (6 bases). Germline V gene sequence: CDR1 SGHRS, CDR2 YFSETQ. The CDR3 runs 15 residues. V lost 0 bases and J 5 bases, leaving 14 bases between the germline ends.

The chain couples TRBV28 to TRBJ2-7, with 10 bases identical to TRBD2. Germline V CDR1 and CDR2: MDHEN, SYDVKM. The CDR3 length is 13 residues. Trimming took 5 bases from V and 7 from J; bases not matched to a gene: 5. The CDR3 DNA is TGTGCCAGCAGTGTAGCGGGGGGATGGGAGCAGTACTTC. Amino acids: CASSVAGGWEQYF. Supplemented by reference TRBV28 and TRBJ2-7, the full variable domain reads DVKVTQSSRYLVKRTGEKVFLECVQDMDHENMFWYRQDPGLGLRLIYFSYDVKMKEKGDIPEGYSVSREKKERFSLILESASTNQTSMYLCASSVAGGWEQYFGPGTRLTVT.